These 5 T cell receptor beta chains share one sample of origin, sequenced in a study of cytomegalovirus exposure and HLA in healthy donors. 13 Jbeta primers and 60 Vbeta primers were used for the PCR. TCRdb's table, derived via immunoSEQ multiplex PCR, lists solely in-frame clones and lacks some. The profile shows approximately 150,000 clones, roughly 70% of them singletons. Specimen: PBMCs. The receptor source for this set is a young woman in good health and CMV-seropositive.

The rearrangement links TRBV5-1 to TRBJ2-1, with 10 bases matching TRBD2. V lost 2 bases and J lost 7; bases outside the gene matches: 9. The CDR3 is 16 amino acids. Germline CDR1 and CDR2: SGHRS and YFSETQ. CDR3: CASSFGEAGGRNEQFF. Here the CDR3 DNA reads TGCGCCAGCAGCTTCGGTGAAGCGGGGGGGCGGAATGAGCAGTTCTTC. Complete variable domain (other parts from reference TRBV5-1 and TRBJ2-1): KAGVTQTPRYLIKTRGQQVTLSCSPISGHRSVSWYQQTPGQGLQFLFEYFSETQRNKGNFPGRFSGRQFSNSRSEMNVSTLELGDSALYLCASSFGEAGGRNEQFFGPGTRLTVL.

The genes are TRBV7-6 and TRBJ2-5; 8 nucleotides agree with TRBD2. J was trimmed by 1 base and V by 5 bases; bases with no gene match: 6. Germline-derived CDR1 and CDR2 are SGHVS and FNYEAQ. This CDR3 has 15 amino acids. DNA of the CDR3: TGTGCCAGCAGCGGGAATAGCGGGGCCCAAGAGACCCAGTACTTC. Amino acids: CASSGNSGAQETQYF.

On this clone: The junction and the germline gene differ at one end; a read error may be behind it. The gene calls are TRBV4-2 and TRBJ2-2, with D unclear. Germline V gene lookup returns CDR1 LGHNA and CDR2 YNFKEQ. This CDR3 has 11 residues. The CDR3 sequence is CASSQVEELFF. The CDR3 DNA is TGTGCCAGCAGCCAAGTTGAGGAGCTGTTTTTC.

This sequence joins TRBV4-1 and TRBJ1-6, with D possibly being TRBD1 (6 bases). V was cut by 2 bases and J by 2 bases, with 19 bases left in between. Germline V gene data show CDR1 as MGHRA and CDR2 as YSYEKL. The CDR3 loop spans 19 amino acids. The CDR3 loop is CASSQLTGFIDTYNSPLHF. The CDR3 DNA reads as TGCGCCAGCAGCCAATTGACAGGCTTCATAGACACCTATAATTCACCCCTCCACTTT.

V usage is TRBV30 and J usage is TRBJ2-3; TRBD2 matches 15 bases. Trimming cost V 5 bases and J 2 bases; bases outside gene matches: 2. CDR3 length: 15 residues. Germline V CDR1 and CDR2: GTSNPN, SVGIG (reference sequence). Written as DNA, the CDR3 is TGTGCCTGGGGACTAGCGGGGGGGTCCACAGATACGCAGTATTTT. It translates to CAWGLAGGSTDTQYF.